A selection of T cell receptor beta chains follows, all from one sample in a study of read filtering for tumor transcriptome and immune sequencing. MiXCR, run by TCRdb on the reads, gives a single entry per CDR3 protein. The sample lists some 48,000 distinct CDR3 sequences; around 20% were seen once. Sequenced material: a population of CD138-negative cells sorted from bone marrow. Receptor source: a donor older than 35 with multiple myeloma. CDR3s include the opening cysteine and the closing phenylalanine or tryptophan. A D gene is named only where the DNA matches it firmly.

D gene	V gene	J gene	CDR3 protein
-	TRBV29-1	TRBJ2-7	CSVATVHEQYF
-	TRBV3-1	TRBJ1-4	CASSQVGAWREKLFF
TRBD1	TRBV7-2	TRBJ1-1	CASSRGGAGISTEAFF
TRBD2	TRBV4-3	TRBJ2-6	CASSQVPANAAGGISSGANVLTF
-	TRBV5-5	TRBJ2-3	CASSLWGDTDTQYF
TRBD2	TRBV7-9	TRBJ2-3	CASSPTGLAGDTQYF
-	TRBV18	TRBJ2-2	CASSLLGTANTGELFF
-	TRBV29-1	TRBJ1-2	CSSAGGANGYGYTF
TRBD2	TRBV20-1	TRBJ2-5	CSASNLREAQETQYF
-	TRBV7-8	TRBJ2-7	CASRIRGRQYEQYF
TRBD2	TRBV4-1	TRBJ2-7	CASGQELTGTTNGIDEQYF
-	TRBV5-6	TRBJ2-6	CASSQLQERSGANVLTF
TRBD2	TRBV4-3	TRBJ2-2	CASSRKAGGPGGELFF
-	TRBV21-1	TRBJ1-4	CASSKEGRGMEKLFF